Listed below are T cell receptor beta chains from one sample, sequenced in a study of blood T cell repertoires in COVID-19. Profiling relied on immunoSEQ multiplex PCR, and the TCRdb table lists in-frame clones only, not all of them. In the table there are roughly 200,000 clones, about 85% of which are singletons. The sequenced sample consisted of peripheral blood. These receptors all come from a woman aged 55-69 years with acute or convalescent COVID-19. Both conserved end residues are part of each CDR3. The order of the fields is CDR3 protein, CDR3 DNA, J gene, V gene, D gene, clone size. The D gene is left open where the match is weak. The size entry is marked missing in some rows and otherwise reads once, few, many or a size class.

CSVTGLAGLTDTQYF	TGCAGCGTGACGGGACTAGCGGGGCTCACAGATACGCAGTATTTT	TRBJ2-3	TRBV29-1	TRBD2	NA
CASSLPGSTEAFF	TGTGCCAGCAGTTTGCCAGGGTCCACTGAAGCTTTCTTT	TRBJ1-1	TRBV6-5	NA	NA
CASSQNSGGNTIYF	TGTGCCAGCAGCCAAAATAGCGGTGGAAACACCATATATTTT	TRBJ1-3	TRBV3-1/TRBV3-2	NA	NA
CASSEGQGGGYTF	TGTGCCAGCAGTGAAGGCCAGGGCGGCGGCTACACCTTC	TRBJ1-2	TRBV6-1	NA	NA
CSVMGRGETQYF	TGCAGCGTCATGGGTAGGGGAGAGACCCAGTACTTC	TRBJ2-5	TRBV29-1	NA	few
CASSLPLAGGYNEQFF	TGTGCCAGTAGTCTCCCCTTAGCGGGGGGGTACAATGAGCAGTTCTTC	TRBJ2-1	TRBV19	TRBD2	NA
CASSTPPGGAGGYTF	TGTGCCAGTAGTACCCCCCCAGGGGGCGCGGGGGGCTACACCTTC	TRBJ1-2	TRBV19	TRBD1	NA
CASSESGGKTQYF	TGTGCCAGCAGTGAATCGGGGGGGAAGACCCAGTACTTC	TRBJ2-5	TRBV2	TRBD2	few
CASSKGTSGPYEQYF	TGCGCCAGCAGCAAAGGGACTAGCGGACCCTACGAGCAGTACTTC	TRBJ2-7	TRBV5-1	TRBD2	NA
CASSLQGMNTGELFF	TGCGCCAGCAGCTTGCAGGGGATGAACACCGGGGAGCTGTTTTTT	TRBJ2-2	TRBV5-1	NA	NA
CASDSSTYGYTF	TGTGCCAGCGACAGCTCCACCTATGGCTACACCTTC	TRBJ1-2	TRBV6-5	NA	NA
CASSVGAPPGQGLNEQYF	TGTGCCAGCAGCGTAGGGGCCCCGCCGGGACAGGGGCTCAACGAGCAGTACTTC	TRBJ2-7	TRBV9	TRBD1	NA
CASSLDGTTQETQYF	TGCGCCAGCAGCTTGGATGGGACAACCCAAGAGACCCAGTACTTC	TRBJ2-5	TRBV5-1	NA	NA
CASSFPLQGSYEQYF	TGTGCCAGCAGTTTCCCTCTACAGGGTTCCTACGAGCAGTACTTC	TRBJ2-7	TRBV28	NA	once
CASSFAADTQYF	TGCGCCAGCAGCTTTGCGGCAGATACGCAGTATTTT	TRBJ2-3	TRBV5-1	NA	NA
CAWSVNQIQETQYF	TGTGCCTGGAGTGTAAACCAGATTCAAGAGACCCAGTACTTC	TRBJ2-5	TRBV30	NA	NA
CSASSLAGALHEQFF	TGCAGCGCCAGTTCACTAGCGGGAGCTCTTCATGAGCAGTTCTTC	TRBJ2-1	TRBV29-1	TRBD2	NA
CASSPILVSGEQFF	TGTGCCAGCAGCCCAATACTAGTAAGCGGTGAGCAGTTCTTC	TRBJ2-1	TRBV4-2	NA	NA
CATSRAKGQGASGNTIYF	TGTGCCACCAGCAGAGCCAAAGGACAGGGGGCTTCTGGAAACACCATATATTTT	TRBJ1-3	TRBV15	TRBD1	NA
CASSFYGENIQYF	TGTGCCAGCAGCTTTTACGGGGAAAACATTCAGTACTTC	TRBJ2-4	TRBV7-9	NA	NA
CATQGQRTEAFF	TGTGCCACGCAGGGTCAAAGAACTGAAGCTTTCTTT	TRBJ1-1	TRBV12-3/TRBV12-4	NA	NA
CASSFNANQPQHF	TGTGCCAGCAGTTTTAACGCGAATCAGCCCCAGCATTTT	TRBJ1-5	TRBV12-3/TRBV12-4	NA	once
CATSAPLAGPYNEQFF	TGTGCCACCAGTGCCCCTCTGGCGGGACCCTACAATGAGCAGTTCTTC	TRBJ2-1	TRBV24-1	NA	NA
CASSQGGLADFKEQFF	TGCGCCAGCAGCCAAGGTGGACTAGCGGACTTTAAGGAGCAGTTCTTC	TRBJ2-1	TRBV4-1	TRBD2	few
CASSQAAAGGEKLFF	TGTGCCAGCAGCCAAGCGGCAGCCGGAGGGGAAAAACTGTTTTTT	TRBJ1-4	TRBV4-2	NA	NA
CASSFPDRFAGGNKNIQYF	TGTGCCAGCAGCTTCCCGGACAGGTTCGCGGGAGGCAACAAAAACATTCAGTACTTC	TRBJ2-4	TRBV7-9	NA	NA
CATKPGQGFDEQFF	TGTGCCACCAAACCGGGACAGGGGTTCGATGAGCAGTTCTTC	TRBJ2-1	TRBV15	TRBD1	NA
CASSQSPRTGGFGYTF	TGTGCCAGCAGCCAAAGTCCCCGGACAGGGGGCTTTGGCTACACCTTC	TRBJ1-2	TRBV3-1/TRBV3-2	TRBD1	NA
CASSNSNRDRGVQETQYF	TGTGCCAGCAGCAACTCCAACCGGGACAGGGGGGTCCAAGAGACCCAGTACTTC	TRBJ2-5	TRBV3-1/TRBV3-2	TRBD1	NA
CASGIGTGGILGQHF	TGTGCCAGTGGAATCGGGACAGGGGGAATTCTGGGCCAGCATTTT	TRBJ1-5	TRBV19	TRBD1	NA
CASSPGQGQLNEQFF	TGTGCCAGCAGCCCCGGACAGGGCCAACTCAATGAGCAGTTCTTC	TRBJ2-1	TRBV7-9	TRBD1	NA
CASSQQGLSNQPQHF	TGTGCCAGCAGCCAGCAGGGCCTTAGCAATCAGCCCCAGCATTTT	TRBJ1-5	TRBV9	NA	NA
CASSLGSGTRDNEQFF	TGTGCCAGCAGCTTGGGCTCGGGAACGAGGGATAATGAGCAGTTCTTC	TRBJ2-1	TRBV5-6	NA	NA
CASSQDLGANTEAFF	TGTGCCAGCAGCCAAGATCTGGGAGCTAACACTGAAGCTTTCTTT	TRBJ1-1	TRBV3-1/TRBV3-2	NA	NA
CASSPQGAIGNSPLHF	TGTGCCAGCAGCCCACAGGGGGCGATCGGCAATTCACCCCTCCACTTT	TRBJ1-6	TRBV3-1/TRBV3-2	TRBD1	NA
CASSRSPENTEAFF	TGTGCCAGCAGCCGTTCTCCAGAGAACACTGAAGCTTTCTTT	TRBJ1-1	TRBV3-1/TRBV3-2	NA	NA
CASSERGRTQYF	TGTGCCAGCAGCGAGAGGGGGCGGACCCAGTACTTC	TRBJ2-5	TRBV28	TRBD1	NA
CASMAGGMNTEAFF	TGTGCCAGTATGGCAGGGGGGATGAACACTGAAGCTTTCTTT	TRBJ1-1	TRBV19	TRBD1	NA
CASSLTDSLWGFGSDTQYF	TGTGCCAGCAGCTTAACGGATAGTCTTTGGGGCTTTGGCTCTGATACGCAGTATTTT	TRBJ2-3	TRBV5-8	NA	NA
CASSPGGKALETQYF	TGCGCCAGCAGCCCAGGGGGAAAGGCGTTAGAGACCCAGTACTTC	TRBJ2-5	TRBV5-1	TRBD1	NA
CASSFQGSTEAFF	TGCGCCAGCAGCTTCCAGGGGTCCACTGAAGCTTTCTTT	TRBJ1-1	TRBV5-1	NA	NA
CASSLGGTGSNQPQHF	TGTGCCAGCAGCTTAGGAGGGACAGGGTCAAATCAGCCCCAGCATTTT	TRBJ1-5	TRBV7-9	TRBD1	NA
CAWSLVGGSNQPQHF	TGTGCCTGGAGTCTGGTCGGGGGGAGCAATCAGCCCCAGCATTTT	TRBJ1-5	TRBV30	NA	NA
CASRELTGRSNQPQHF	TGTGCCAGCAGAGAACTTACAGGGCGCAGCAATCAGCCCCAGCATTTT	TRBJ1-5	TRBV2	NA	few
CAALGGEKTDTQYF	TGCGCCGCCCTCGGGGGAGAGAAGACAGATACGCAGTATTTT	TRBJ2-3	TRBV10-2	NA	NA
CASRGQPNTEAFF	TGTGCCAGCAGGGGACAGCCGAACACTGAAGCTTTCTTT	TRBJ1-1	TRBV11-3	TRBD1	NA
CASSPWTSGYTDTQYF	TGTGCCAGCAGCCCGTGGACTAGCGGGTACACAGATACGCAGTATTTT	TRBJ2-3	TRBV7-2	TRBD2	NA
CAIRDGTSGRNNEQFF	TGTGCCATCAGAGACGGGACTAGCGGGAGGAACAATGAGCAGTTCTTC	TRBJ2-1	TRBV10-3	TRBD2	few
CASSMGASGPLGEQYF	TGTGCCAGTAGTATGGGGGCTAGCGGTCCCTTAGGAGAGCAGTACTTC	TRBJ2-7	TRBV19	NA	few
CASSDRGTNYGYTF	TGTGCCAGCAGTGACAGGGGCACCAACTATGGCTACACCTTC	TRBJ1-2	TRBV2	NA	NA
CASSPDRKKETQYF	TGTGCCAGCAGCCCGGACAGGAAGAAAGAGACCCAGTACTTC	TRBJ2-5	TRBV4-2	TRBD1	NA
CASSTRETQYF	TGTGCCAGCAGTACCAGGGAGACCCAGTACTTC	TRBJ2-5	TRBV12-3/TRBV12-4	NA	NA
CASSPQGGYGYTF	TGTGCCAGCAGCCCACAGGGAGGGTATGGCTACACCTTC	TRBJ1-2	TRBV5-6	NA	NA
CASSISNRVAEAFF	TGCGCCAGCAGCATAAGTAACAGGGTAGCTGAAGCTTTCTTT	TRBJ1-1	TRBV5-1	NA	NA
CASSMEQGGNQPQHF	TGTGCCAGTAGTATGGAACAGGGGGGAAATCAGCCCCAGCATTTT	TRBJ1-5	TRBV19	TRBD1	few
CATSDGGQGSNQPQHF	TGTGCCACCAGTGATGGGGGACAGGGGTCTAATCAGCCCCAGCATTTT	TRBJ1-5	TRBV24-1	TRBD1	once
CASSQQLAGANEQFF	TGTGCCAGCAGCCAGCAACTAGCGGGAGCCAATGAGCAGTTCTTC	TRBJ2-1	TRBV4-2	TRBD2	NA
CACRRGSLDISYGYTF	TGTGCCTGTCGGCGGGGATCGCTCGACATATCCTATGGCTACACCTTC	TRBJ1-2	TRBV30	NA	NA
CASRAGPDTQYF	TGTGCCAGCAGGGCGGGACCAGATACGCAGTATTTT	TRBJ2-3	TRBV11-2	NA	NA